The 27 T cell receptor beta chains below all came from one sample that was sequenced in a study of spatial heterogeneity in lung cancer. Study observations and caveats: Tumoral mutation counts were tracked by counts of expanded intratumoral alpha and beta TCRs.

The time point: sample taken at primary tumor resection. Their antigen targets remain unknown. TCRdb recomputed calls from the 5' RACE reads with MiXCR, one row per CDR3 protein. The repertoire consists of 20,000 to 25,000 distinct CDR3 sequences, with less than 5% occurring once and the leading ten covering roughly 9.9%. The source material was lung tumor tissue, sampled at surgery. All receptors derive from a male donor with early-stage non-small cell lung cancer.

This clonotype was observed at least ten times. CDR3 amino acids: CASSQDRGLPREQYF. The CDR3 DNA reads TGTGCCAGCAGCCAAGATCGGGGACTCCCGCGTGAGCAGTACTTC. The J gene is TRBJ2-7, the V gene TRBV4-2; tentatively, D is TRBD2 (6 bases). The CDR3 has 15 amino acids. CDR1 is LGHNA, CDR2 YNFKEQ, per germline. V was clipped by 0 bases and J by 7 bases, with 16 bases between them.

This clonotype appeared many times. The J gene is TRBJ1-5, the V gene TRBV7-9; TRBD1 agrees at 7 bases. The CDR3 length is 14 residues. The ends lost 5 bases at V and 0 bases at J; junction bases unmatched: 1. Germline CDR1 is SEHNR and CDR2 is FQNEAQ (reference sequence). CDR3 in amino acids: CASSPGGSNQPQHF. DNA for the CDR3: TGTGCCAGCAGCCCAGGGGGTAGCAATCAGCCCCAGCATTTT.

This clonotype was seen ten or more times. The chain couples TRBV6-1 to TRBJ1-2; D ambiguous. Trimming stripped 7 bases from V and 7 bases from J, with 13 bases between. The CDR3 spans 12 residues. Germline loops: CDR1 MNHNS, CDR2 SASEGT. The CDR3 here is CASTIDVRGYTF. DNA for the CDR3: TGTGCCAGCACCATTGATGTACGTGGCTACACCTTC.

This clonotype is a singleton in its sample. A much larger clone lies a single base off, so this may be a read error. CDR3: CACGWVFTEAFF. Here the CDR3 DNA reads TGTGCTTGTGGGTGGGTCTTCACTGAAGCTTTCTTT. The V gene is TRBV30, the J gene TRBJ1-1, with D hard to call. The CDR3 extends over 12 amino acids. The germline CDR1 and CDR2 sequences are GTSNPN and SVGIG (reference sequence).

This clonotype was counted many times. CDR3 region: CASSLGGANEQYF. The DNA for the CDR3 is TGTGCCAGCAGCTTAGGGGGGGCTAACGAGCAGTACTTC. The chain is built from TRBV11-2 and TRBJ2-7, with D possibly being TRBD1 or TRBD2 (6 bases each). The germline CDR1 and CDR2 sequences are SGHAT and FQNNGV. The ends were cut back, 1 base at V and 5 bases at J, with 9 bases in the middle. This CDR3 spans 13 amino acids.

The chain uses TRBV3-1 and TRBJ2-3; D possibly corresponds to TRBD2 (6 bases). V dropped 4 bases and J dropped 8 bases, with 16 bases sitting between them. The CDR3 is 14 amino acids. CDR1 and CDR2 (germline): LGHDT, YNNKEL (reference sequence). CDR3 DNA sequence: TGTGCCAGCAGCCTTGGAGTAGTGGGGGGTACGCAGTATTTT. Protein: CASSLGVVGGTQYF.

This clonotype was counted many times. The chain uses TRBV30 and TRBJ1-1; TRBD1 is a possible D gene (6 bases). The CDR3 spans 14 residues. Per germline, CDR1 GTSNPN and CDR2 SVGIG (reference sequence). The V end was cut by 2 bases, the J end by 1 base, with 11 bases between. DNA of the CDR3: TGTGCCTGGAGTCCGGGACATACGAACACTGAAGCTTTCTTT. Its protein is CAWSPGHTNTEAFF.

This clonotype was detected many times. The rearrangement joins TRBV19 to TRBJ2-3, with D possibly being TRBD2 (6 bases). Trimming left V 5 bases short and J 0 bases short, with 12 bases between. This CDR3 is built from 15 residues. The germline gives CDR1 LNHDA, CDR2 SQIVND (reference sequence). The DNA of the CDR3 is TGTGCCAGTAGTGTCCGGGACTCGAGCACAGATACGCAGTATTTT. It codes for CASSVRDSSTDTQYF.

This clonotype came up many times. The chain combines TRBV6-2 or TRBV6-3 with TRBJ1-1; D call uncertain. The ends were cut back, 0 bases at V and 8 bases at J, with 19 bases in the middle. The CDR3 has 16 amino acids. In germline, CDR1 is MNHEY, CDR2 SVGEGT. The CDR3 DNA is TGTGCCAGCAGTTACTCGATTACGGTCCCATTCTCGGAAGCTTTCTTT. This gives the protein CASSYSITVPFSEAFF.

This clonotype was detected ten times or more. V is TRBV27 and J is TRBJ1-1; no definite D call. CDR1 and CDR2 from the germline V gene are MNHEY and SMNVEV (reference sequence). Trimming removed 4 bases from V and 2 bases from J, with 8 bases in between. The CDR3 consists of 13 residues. The CDR3 DNA sequence: TGTGCCAGCAGTTACGGCGCCAACACTGAAGCTTTCTTT. It translates to CASSYGANTEAFF.

This clonotype came up many times. The V gene is TRBV7-2, the J gene TRBJ2-3; D not certain. Trimming stripped 4 bases from V and 8 bases from J, with 10 bases between. CDR1 and CDR2 (germline): SGHTA, FQGNSA. This CDR3 comprises 12 residues. This chain's CDR3 is CASSSTRGTQYF. In nucleotides, the CDR3 is TGTGCCAGCAGCTCCACGAGAGGTACGCAGTATTTT. Combining the CDR3 with reference TRBV7-2 and TRBJ2-3 gives the whole variable domain GAGVSQSPSNKVTEKGKDVELRCDPISGHTALYWYRQSLGQGLEFLIYFQGNSAPDKSGLPSDRFSAERTGGSVSTLTIQRTQQEDSAVYLCASSSTRGTQYFGPGTRLTVL.

This clonotype was counted many times. The chain is built from TRBV7-2 and TRBJ2-5, with 11 bases aligning to TRBD2. The CDR3 loop spans 18 amino acids. Germline values: CDR1 SGHTA, CDR2 FQGNSA. The trim removed 4 bases at V and 5 bases at J, leaving 15 bases unmatched. The CDR3 region is CASSSTGLAVLPPETQYF. The CDR3, as DNA: TGTGCCAGCAGCTCGACGGGACTAGCGGTTCTCCCACCGGAGACCCAGTACTTC.

The chain carries TRBV5-4 and TRBJ2-3; 8 bases align to TRBD1. This CDR3 region has 14 residues. The ends lost 6 bases at V and 5 bases at J; junction bases unmatched: 8. Per germline, CDR1 SGHNT and CDR2 YYREEE (reference sequence). In DNA, the CDR3 is TGTGCCAGCAACTTAAGGGACAGGCAAGATACGCAGTATTTT. Encoded protein: CASNLRDRQDTQYF.

This clonotype was seen ten or more times. The chain joins TRBV27 to TRBJ2-3; D gene unclear. CDR1 and CDR2 from the germline V gene are MNHEY and SMNVEV (reference sequence). CDR3 length: 16 amino acids. Trimming pared 3 bases from V and 2 bases from J, leaving 15 bases between. CDR3 sequence (DNA): TGTGCCAGCAGTTTCGTCCATTCTTTGTCCACAGATACGCAGTATTTT. It specifies CASSFVHSLSTDTQYF.

This clonotype is categorized as medium-sized (0.01 to 0.1%). V usage is TRBV7-6 and J usage is TRBJ2-6; TRBD1 matches 8 bases. The CDR3 has 17 residues. V shed 3 bases and J 4 bases; nucleotides not matched to a gene: 8. Germline V CDR1 and CDR2: SGHVS, FNYEAQ. CDR3 nucleotide sequence: TGTGCCAGCAGCTTCGCGACAGGGGTGTCCGGGGCCAACGTCCTGACTTTC. Protein product: CASSFATGVSGANVLTF.

The sample holds many counts of this clonotype. This CDR3 is CASSSPGLSSYEQYF. In DNA form, the CDR3 reads TGTGCCAGCAGCTCTCCAGGACTGAGCTCCTACGAGCAGTACTTC. The chain carries TRBV7-2 and TRBJ2-7; the D gene is possibly TRBD2 (5 bases). Trimming left V 4 bases short and J 0 bases short, with 13 bases between. CDR3 length: 15 amino acids. Germline CDR1 SGHTA, CDR2 FQGNSA. The variable domain in full, completed from reference TRBV7-2 and TRBJ2-7, reads GAGVSQSPSNKVTEKGKDVELRCDPISGHTALYWYRQSLGQGLEFLIYFQGNSAPDKSGLPSDRFSAERTGGSVSTLTIQRTQQEDSAVYLCASSSPGLSSYEQYFGPGTRLTVT.

The V call is TRBV5-1, the J call TRBJ2-6; D is perhaps TRBD2 (6 bases). Looked up from germline, CDR1 is SGHRS and CDR2 is YFSETQ. The CDR3 sequence is 16 residues long. V lost 5 bases, J lost 4 bases, and 16 bases lay in between. CDR3 residues: CASSSGGISGANVLTF. The CDR3 DNA follows: TGCGCCAGCAGTTCCGGAGGGATTTCAGGGGCCAACGTCCTGACTTTC. Full variable domain (outside the CDR3, taken from reference TRBV5-1 and TRBJ2-6): KAGVTQTPRYLIKTRGQQVTLSCSPISGHRSVSWYQQTPGQGLQFLFEYFSETQRNKGNFPGRFSGRQFSNSRSEMNVSTLELGDSALYLCASSSGGISGANVLTFGAGSRLTVL.

This clonotype was counted many times. This rearrangement joins TRBV27 to TRBJ2-7; 12 bases align to TRBD2. V lost 0 bases and J lost 5; bases outside the gene matches: 8. This CDR3 is built from 17 residues. CDR1 and CDR2 (germline): MNHEY, SMNVEV (reference sequence). The CDR3 loop is CASSLSIGLAGRDEQYF. The CDR3 bases are TGTGCCAGCAGTTTATCCATCGGACTAGCGGGGAGGGACGAGCAGTACTTC.

This clonotype has at least ten counts. The rearrangement joins TRBV21-1 to TRBJ2-7. TRBV21-1 is flagged as a pseudogene. The CDR3 sequence is 13 residues long. The chain's CDR3 is CASSYDASYEQYF. Here the CDR3 DNA reads TGTGCCAGCAGCTATGACGCGTCCTACGAGCAGTACTTC.

The chain couples TRBV20-1 to TRBJ2-5; D gene unclear. This CDR3 is 15 amino acids long. Germline V gene lookup returns CDR1 DFQATT and CDR2 SNEGSKA (reference sequence). The ends were cut back, 4 bases at V and 5 bases at J, with 20 bases in the middle. CDR3 DNA sequence: TGCAGTGCTAAAACACGAGAAACGATGGAGGAGACCCAGTACTTC. This gives the protein CSAKTRETMEETQYF.

The V call is TRBV12-3 or TRBV12-4, the J call TRBJ2-3; unclear D gene. V shed 7 bases and J shed 10 bases, with 15 bases lying between them. The CDR3 extends over 12 amino acids. The CDR3 DNA reads as TGTGCCAGCAATACTCAGGAAGGCCCGCAGTATTTT. It encodes CASNTQEGPQYF.

This clonotype was found many times. The CDR3 protein is CASGRQGYTEAFF. The CDR3 DNA is TGCGCCAGCGGGAGACAGGGTTACACTGAAGCTTTCTTT. The V gene is TRBV5-1, the J gene TRBJ1-1; the match to TRBD1 covers 7 bases. CDR1 and CDR2 from the germline V gene are SGHRS and YFSETQ. The CDR3 runs to 13 residues. V lost 7 bases, J lost 3 bases, and 6 bases stayed unmatched.

This clonotype was counted ten times or more. The V gene is TRBV3-1, the J gene TRBJ1-6; 7 bases are shared with TRBD1. V lost 3 bases and J lost 10; bases outside the gene matches: 6. Germline V gene data show CDR1 as LGHDT and CDR2 as YNNKEL (reference sequence). This CDR3 contains 14 residues. CDR3: CASSQTGRQSPLHF. CDR3 in DNA: TGTGCCAGCAGCCAGACAGGGAGGCAATCACCCCTCCACTTT.

This clonotype has at least ten counts. Written as DNA, the CDR3 is TGTGCCAGCAGCCTGCAAGAAGGTGGAGATACGCAGTATTTT. It is translated as CASSLQEGGDTQYF. The chain carries TRBV4-2 and TRBJ2-3; no definite D call. The V and J ends lost 4 bases and 5 bases respectively, with 13 bases between them. This CDR3 is 14 amino acids long. Germline V CDR1 and CDR2: LGHNA, YNFKEQ.

This clonotype was found a few times. The gene calls are TRBV3-1 and TRBJ2-7; D is uncertain. The CDR3 covers 13 residues. Germline assignment: CDR1 LGHDT and CDR2 YNNKEL (reference sequence). Trimming cost V 1 base and J 3 bases, with 7 bases left between them. The CDR3 bases are TGTGCCAGCAGCCAAGGTCCCCTCTACGAGCAGTACTTC. This encodes CASSQGPLYEQYF.

This clonotype was seen ten or more times. The V and J genes are TRBV28 and TRBJ2-5, with D possibly matching TRBD2 (5 bases). Trimming removed 5 bases at V and 4 bases at J, with 14 bases between. The CDR3 runs to 14 residues. Germline loops: CDR1 MDHEN, CDR2 SYDVKM. The CDR3 nucleotides are TGTGCCAGCAGTCGTGGACTCGGTAGAGAGACCCAGTACTTC. This sequence encodes CASSRGLGRETQYF. The variable domain in full, completed from reference TRBV28 and TRBJ2-5, reads DVKVTQSSRYLVKRTGEKVFLECVQDMDHENMFWYRQDPGLGLRLIYFSYDVKMKEKGDIPEGYSVSREKKERFSLILESASTNQTSMYLCASSRGLGRETQYFGPGTRLLVL.

This clonotype appeared many times. This chain connects TRBV27 to TRBJ1-1; D might be TRBD1 (6 bases). V gave up 7 bases and J gave up 7 bases, with 22 bases separating them. CDR3 length: 15 amino acids. Germline V gene data show CDR1 as MNHEY and CDR2 as SMNVEV (reference sequence). The CDR3 nucleotides read TGTGCCAGCACACCGCTGGGAACCCGGGACAATGAAGCTTTCTTT. Protein product: CASTPLGTRDNEAFF.